The 4 T cell receptor beta chains presented below share a single source sample, sequenced in a study of STAT5B mutations in CD4+ large granular lymphocyte leukemia. TCRdb keeps only in-frame clones here, not all; method: immunoSEQ multiplex PCR. The table has over 20,000 clones, approximately 81% seen once. Material for sequencing was CD4+ T cells from blood buffy coats. The receptors stem from a human donor in good health.

V is TRBV18 and J is TRBJ2-3; D is possibly TRBD1 or TRBD2 (6 bases each). V lost 2 bases, J lost 1 base, and 10 bases lay in between. This CDR3 contains 15 residues. Germline-derived CDR1 and CDR2 are KGHSH and LQKENI. As DNA, the CDR3 is TGTGCCAGCTCACCAAGGGGGGTTGGCACAGATACGCAGTATTTT. It translates to CASSPRGVGTDTQYF. The full variable domain, in which reference TRBV18 and TRBJ2-3 provide the parts outside the CDR3, is NAGVMQNPRHLVRRRGQEARLRCSPMKGHSHVYWYRQLPEEGLKFMVYLQKENIIDESGMPKERFSAEFPKEGPSILRIQQVVRGDSAAYFCASSPRGVGTDTQYFGPGTRLTVL.

V and J are TRBV5-6 and TRBJ1-2; no clear D. The length of the CDR3 is 13 residues. V was cut by 7 bases and J by 1 base, with 11 bases left in between. Germline V gives CDR1 SGHDT, CDR2 YYEEEE. The CDR3 sequence is CASQQPLNYGYTF. The CDR3 DNA reads as TGTGCCAGCCAGCAGCCCCTTAACTATGGCTACACCTTC.

CDR3 bases: TGTGCCAGCAGTGATTCAGGGAAAGGAAACACCATATATTTT. Protein product: CASSDSGKGNTIYF. This rearrangement joins TRBV25-1 to TRBJ1-3, with a possible D match to TRBD1 (5 bases). V gave up 3 bases and J gave up 4 bases, with 10 bases separating them. The germline CDR1 and CDR2 sequences are MGHDK and SYGVNS. The CDR3 has 14 amino acids.

The chain has TRBV5-1 and TRBJ1-2; 9 positions agree with TRBD1. From germline, CDR1 is SGHRS and CDR2 YFSETQ. This CDR3 contains 14 residues. With 3 bases clipped from V and 6 bases from J, the junction kept 6 bases outside the gene matches. The DNA of the CDR3 is TGCGCCAGCAGCTCCGGGACAGGGATCGATGGCTACACCTTC. Protein: CASSSGTGIDGYTF.